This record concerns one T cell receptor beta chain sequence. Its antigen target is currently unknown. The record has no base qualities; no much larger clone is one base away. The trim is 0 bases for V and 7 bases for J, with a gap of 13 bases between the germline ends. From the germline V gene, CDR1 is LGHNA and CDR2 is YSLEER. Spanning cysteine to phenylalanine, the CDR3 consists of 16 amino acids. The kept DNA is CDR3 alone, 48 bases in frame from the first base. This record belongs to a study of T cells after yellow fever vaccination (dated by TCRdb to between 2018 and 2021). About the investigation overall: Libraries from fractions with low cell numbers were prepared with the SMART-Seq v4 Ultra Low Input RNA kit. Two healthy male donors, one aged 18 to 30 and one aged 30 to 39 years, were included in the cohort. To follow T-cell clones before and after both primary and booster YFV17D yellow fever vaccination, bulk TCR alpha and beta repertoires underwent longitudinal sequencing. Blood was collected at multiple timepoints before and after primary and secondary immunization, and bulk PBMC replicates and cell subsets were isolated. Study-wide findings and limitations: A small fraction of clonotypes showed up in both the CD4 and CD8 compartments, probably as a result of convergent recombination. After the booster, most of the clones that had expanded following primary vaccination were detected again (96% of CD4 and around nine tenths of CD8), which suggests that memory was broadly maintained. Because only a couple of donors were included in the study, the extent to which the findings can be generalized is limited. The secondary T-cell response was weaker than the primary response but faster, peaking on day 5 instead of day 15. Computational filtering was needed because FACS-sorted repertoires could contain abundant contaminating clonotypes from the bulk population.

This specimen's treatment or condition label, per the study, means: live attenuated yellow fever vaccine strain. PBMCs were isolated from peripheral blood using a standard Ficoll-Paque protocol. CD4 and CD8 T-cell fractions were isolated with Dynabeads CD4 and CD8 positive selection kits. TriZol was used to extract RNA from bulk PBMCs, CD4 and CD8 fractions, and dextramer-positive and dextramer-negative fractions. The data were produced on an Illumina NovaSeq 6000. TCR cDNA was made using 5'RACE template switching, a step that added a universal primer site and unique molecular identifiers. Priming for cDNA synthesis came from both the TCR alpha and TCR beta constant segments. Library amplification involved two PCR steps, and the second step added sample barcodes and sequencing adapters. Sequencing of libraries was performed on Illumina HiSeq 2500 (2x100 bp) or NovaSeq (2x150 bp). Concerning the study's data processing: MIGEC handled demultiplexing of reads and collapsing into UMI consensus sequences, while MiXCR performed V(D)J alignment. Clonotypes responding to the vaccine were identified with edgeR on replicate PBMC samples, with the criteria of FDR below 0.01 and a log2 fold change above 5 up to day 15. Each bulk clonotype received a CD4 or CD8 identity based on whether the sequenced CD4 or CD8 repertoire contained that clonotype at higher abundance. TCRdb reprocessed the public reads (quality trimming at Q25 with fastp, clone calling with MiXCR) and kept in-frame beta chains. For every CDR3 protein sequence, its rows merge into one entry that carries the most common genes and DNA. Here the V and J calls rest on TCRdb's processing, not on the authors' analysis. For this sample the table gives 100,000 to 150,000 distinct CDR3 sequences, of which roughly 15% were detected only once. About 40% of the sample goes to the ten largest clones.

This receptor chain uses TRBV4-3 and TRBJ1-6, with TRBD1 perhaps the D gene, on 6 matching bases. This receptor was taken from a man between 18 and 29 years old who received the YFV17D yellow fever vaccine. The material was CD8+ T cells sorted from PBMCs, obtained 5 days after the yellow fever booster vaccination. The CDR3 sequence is CASSQDFRQANSPLHF. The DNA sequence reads TGCGCCAGCAGCCAAGATTTCAGACAGGCCAATTCACCCCTCCACTTT.